This TCR beta chain originates from a study of OX40 agonist ivuxolimab in advanced cancers. Study-wide context: The costimulatory receptor OX40 (CD134) was targeted by ivuxolimab, a fully human IgG2 agonistic monoclonal antibody. Intravenous ivuxolimab was administered to patients every 2 weeks at six dose levels: 0.01, 0.1, 0.3, 1.5, 3 and 10 mg/kg. Of the 50 or so patients in dose escalation, about 20 had hepatocellular carcinoma, some 15 had melanoma, 9 had renal cell carcinoma and 9 had head and neck cancer. In the dose-escalation cohort, around four fifths of patients were male, and the mean age was approximately 60 years, with a range of roughly 20 to 80. Patients were allowed to have had prior anti-PD-1, anti-PD-L1 or anti-CTLA-4 therapy, and around 43% of the dose-escalation patients had been treated with checkpoint inhibitors. Three dose-escalation patients achieved partial responses, one with hepatocellular carcinoma and two with cutaneous melanoma. Peripheral TCRbeta sequencing was intended to test whether TCR sequence diversity was altered and clonal T-cell expansion was caused by ivuxolimab. The paper covers the monotherapy dose-escalation part of the phase I ivuxolimab trial, which included N ≈ 54 patients.

Study-level results and caveats: The antigen specificity of the clonally expanded peripheral T cells was not determined. After ivuxolimab, more expanded clones were found on average in CD8+ T cells than in CD4+ T cells. Low levels of normalized T-cell clonal expansion were also shown by some nonresponding patients. In the 0.1-3.0 mg/kg groups, partial responders had among the lowest normalized peripheral clonal expansion, particularly in CD8+ T cells. At doses from 0.1 to 3.0 mg/kg, clonal expansion was seen in both CD4+ and CD8+ blood T cells between baseline and week 6.

As for this clone: Its specific antigen is unknown. No base qualities exist here, and no much larger clone lies one base off it.

The CDR3, cysteine through phenylalanine, is 14 amino acids long. Just CDR3 DNA is preserved here, 42 bases in frame from base 1. At the junction V is shortened by 3 bases and J by 4 bases, with 12 bases in between. The germline V gene (reference sequence) sets CDR1 to LNHDA and CDR2 to SQIVND. Genomic DNA was isolated from the sorted cells so that the TCRbeta CDR3 region could be sequenced. TCRbeta CDR3 regions were sequenced using the immunoSEQ Assay. The source is immuneACCESS, and TCRdb retained only in-frame sequences with V and J called. Part of the clones is not carried over; for the studies checked, unresolved V genes explain less than half of this, and the remainder is unexplained. A total of around 70,000 clones appear in this sample, approximately 87% of them only once. The top ten constitute under 7% of the sample. The trial excluded patients who had a history of autoimmune disease or were on systemic immunosuppression. In every dose cohort, peripheral blood was drawn for TCR sequencing at baseline, cycle 4 day 1, and cycle 7 day 1. The samples were drawn from a first-in-human, open-label, multicenter phase I dose-escalation trial of ivuxolimab. Adults with locally advanced or metastatic head and neck squamous cell, hepatocellular, melanoma or renal cell carcinoma were enrolled in the trial. Before TCR sequencing, CD4+ T cells and CD8+ T cells from peripheral blood were sorted into separate populations.

Recombination joined TRBV19 with TRBJ1-2; matching of 5 bases hints at TRBD1 as the D gene. The receptor was isolated from an adult with an advanced solid tumor such as melanoma, head and neck, liver or kidney cancer. The material sequenced was CD4+ or CD8+ T cells sorted from blood, taken in a trial of the OX40 agonist ivuxolimab. The nucleotide sequence reads TGTGCCAGTAGTATTGCCGCGGGGGGCTATGGCTACACCTTC. This codes for CASSIAAGGYGYTF.